These 17 T cell receptor beta chains were sequenced from one sample in a study of cytomegalovirus exposure and HLA in healthy donors. The PCR used 60 Vbeta and 13 Jbeta primers. Some clones are missing from TCRdb's copy, which holds only in-frame ones; the method was immunoSEQ multiplex PCR. The sample lists around 120,000 clones; around 80% were seen once. The sample taken for sequencing was PBMCs. All receptors come from a woman aged 45-59 years in good health and CMV-seropositive.

The rearrangement uses TRBV7-8 and TRBJ2-2; 10 positions agree with TRBD1. The CDR3 is 15 residues long. Germline CDR1 and CDR2: SGHVS and FQNEAQ. V trimming: 5 bases; J trimming: 6 bases; junction bases outside the gene matches: 6. The CDR3 region has the DNA TGTGCCAGCAGCCTTGGGACAGGGGTGTCCGGGGAGCTGTTTTTT. Encoded protein: CASSLGTGVSGELFF.

The rearrangement uses TRBV5-1 and TRBJ2-1, with D perhaps matching TRBD2 (6 bases). Germline V gene data show CDR1 as SGHRS and CDR2 as YFSETQ. This CDR3 spans 15 amino acids. The germline V and J ends were trimmed by 7 bases and 0 bases, with 14 bases remaining between them. The DNA of the CDR3 is TGCGCCAGCGGAGGGACGCTAAGCTCCTACAATGAGCAGTTCTTC. Translating gives CASGGTLSSYNEQFF.

The CDR3 sequence: CASRDRGVPYEQYF. CDR3 bases: TGTGCCAGTAGGGACAGGGGGGTTCCCTACGAGCAGTACTTC. This chain uses TRBV19 with TRBJ2-7; TRBD1 matches 10 bases. The CDR3 spans 14 residues. The germline CDR1 and CDR2 sequences are LNHDA and SQIVND (reference sequence). V shed 6 bases, J shed 2 bases, and the junction held 4 bases outside the gene matches.

The chain joins TRBV9 to TRBJ2-2; 8 nucleotides line up with TRBD2. V gave up 2 bases and J gave up 0 bases; unmatched junction bases: 6. Germline assignment: CDR1 SGDLS and CDR2 YYNGEE. The CDR3 has 17 residues. The CDR3 reads CASSVSRGGTNTGELFF. The CDR3 region has the DNA TGTGCCAGCAGCGTCTCGCGCGGGGGGACGAACACCGGGGAGCTGTTTTTT.

The V call is TRBV27, the J call TRBJ1-1; D perhaps matches TRBD1 (5 bases). The CDR3 contains 12 residues. Germline CDR1 is MNHEY and CDR2 is SMNVEV (reference sequence). Trimming took off 5 bases at V and 4 bases at J, with 8 bases between the two ends. DNA for the CDR3: TGTGCCAGCAGTGACAGTTTCACTGAAGCTTTCTTT. It specifies CASSDSFTEAFF.

This chain uses TRBV6-6 with TRBJ1-1; D is perhaps TRBD1 (5 bases). The CDR3 consists of 14 residues. Between the trimmed V and J ends, which lost 2 bases and 4 bases, there was a span of 11 bases. The germline gives CDR1 MNHNY, CDR2 SVGAGI (reference sequence). The CDR3 is CASSYRGGGTEAFF. In DNA, the CDR3 is TGTGCCAGCAGTTACCGGGGGGGTGGCACTGAAGCTTTCTTT.

This sequence joins TRBV6-5 and TRBJ2-3; TRBD2 matches at 8 bases. The CDR3 runs 15 residues. The trim removed 8 bases at V and 2 bases at J, leaving 9 bases unmatched. The V gene's germline CDR1 is MNHEY and CDR2 SVGAGI. This CDR3 reads CASSYVAGITDTQYF. CDR3 DNA sequence: TGTGCCAGCTCGTATGTAGCGGGGATCACAGATACGCAGTATTTT.

V is TRBV4-3 and J is TRBJ2-7; D might be TRBD1 (5 bases). V lost 0 bases and J 2 bases, leaving 20 bases between the germline ends. The CDR3 extends over 18 amino acids. Germline CDR1 reads LGHNA; CDR2 reads YSLEER. The DNA of the CDR3 is TGCGCCAGCAGCCAAGATCTTGGGGCAGGGAAAGGAGCCTACGAGCAGTACTTC. Protein: CASSQDLGAGKGAYEQYF.

In this sample, this clone turned up once. The chain combines TRBV7-9 with TRBJ1-2; 11 bases agree with TRBD1. This CDR3 has 17 residues. V was clipped by 5 bases and J by 3 bases; unmatched bases: 11. The V gene's germline CDR1 is SEHNR and CDR2 FQNEAQ (reference sequence). The chain's CDR3 is CASSPWTGGAGDYGYTF. CDR3 DNA sequence: TGTGCCAGCAGCCCCTGGACAGGGGGCGCAGGAGACTATGGCTACACCTTC.

The CDR3 DNA sequence: TGTGCCAGTAGTATAGATTTGAGCGGGGCCGCCAACGTCCTGACTTTC. This encodes CASSIDLSGAANVLTF. This chain links TRBV19 with TRBJ2-6; 7 bases fit TRBD2. From germline, CDR1 is LNHDA and CDR2 SQIVND (reference sequence). The CDR3 totals 16 residues. The V and J ends lost 0 bases and 7 bases, in that order; junction bases with no gene match: 6.

V and J are TRBV4-2 and TRBJ2-7; 14 bases are shared with TRBD2. The CDR3 consists of 15 residues. Germline CDR1 and CDR2: LGHNA and YNFKEQ. V lost 4 bases, J lost 2 bases, and 1 base stayed unmatched. Written as DNA, the CDR3 is TGTGCCAGCAGCCCGGGACTAGCGGGGGCCTACGAGCAGTACTTC. Translating gives CASSPGLAGAYEQYF.

The chain couples TRBV6-5 to TRBJ2-2; maybe TRBD1 (5 bases). Trimming cost V 4 bases and J 6 bases, with 12 bases left between them. CDR1 is MNHEY and CDR2 is SVGAGI in the germline V gene. The CDR3 has 14 residues. CDR3 residues: CASSSSWGPGELFF. CDR3 coding DNA: TGTGCCAGCAGTTCATCTTGGGGCCCCGGGGAGCTGTTTTTT.

This clone was found once. This sequence joins TRBV9 and TRBJ2-5, with 7 nucleotides matching TRBD2. Germline V lookup: CDR1 SGDLS, CDR2 YYNGEE. Losses at the gene ends were 3 bases for V and 3 bases for J; bases not matched to a gene: 2. CDR3 length equals 13 residues. This CDR3 is CASSDRGEETQYF. The CDR3 nucleotides read TGTGCCAGCAGCGATCGGGGGGAAGAGACCCAGTACTTC.

The V and J genes are TRBV5-5 and TRBJ1-1; 8 bases are shared with TRBD1. Germline V gene lookup returns CDR1 SGHKS and CDR2 YYEKEE (reference sequence). With 2 bases clipped from V and 5 bases from J, the junction kept 5 bases outside the gene matches. The CDR3 contains 14 residues. The CDR3 bases are TGTGCCAGCAGCTTACAGGGGGGGAGGACTGAAGCTTTCTTT. This gives the protein CASSLQGGRTEAFF.

The chain joins TRBV19 to TRBJ2-1; 7 bases line up with TRBD2. The germline CDR1 and CDR2 sequences are LNHDA and SQIVND (reference sequence). The CDR3 sequence is 15 residues long. With 3 bases clipped from V and 3 bases from J, the junction kept 5 bases outside the gene matches. CDR3 DNA sequence: TGTGCCAGTAGTATGGGAGGGAGGGACTACAATGAGCAGTTCTTC. Translating gives CASSMGGRDYNEQFF.

This clone was counted once. The rearrangement joins TRBV4-1 to TRBJ1-1, with 8 bases that match TRBD1. Germline CDR1 is MGHRA and CDR2 is YSYEKL. Trimming removed 4 bases from V and 0 bases from J; junction bases left unmatched: 10. This CDR3 has 17 amino acids. CDR3 protein: CASSPGQGLGMNTEAFF. The CDR3 nucleotides read TGCGCCAGCAGCCCTGGACAGGGATTAGGGATGAACACTGAAGCTTTCTTT.

V is TRBV6-5 and J is TRBJ1-4; 8 positions match TRBD1. Germline V gene data show CDR1 as MNHEY and CDR2 as SVGAGI. The CDR3 spans 15 residues. J gave up 9 bases and V 4 bases, and 10 bases lay outside the gene matches. This CDR3 is CASSSRTGTGKKLFF. Written as DNA, the CDR3 is TGTGCCAGCAGTTCCAGAACCGGGACAGGCAAAAAACTGTTTTTT.